This is a list of T cell receptor beta chains from one sample in a study of blood T cell repertoires in COVID-19. Method: immunoSEQ multiplex PCR; TCRdb's copy keeps in-frame clones and lacks some. Of 200,000 to 250,000 clones listed, 80% to 90% are singletons. Sequenced: PBMCs or T cells enriched from blood (not recorded which). These receptors all stem from a woman in her 50s who had been exposed to COVID-19. Each CDR3 is given with its conserved first and last residue. The D gene is left open where the match is weak. A row's size may be missing; if present it is once, few, many or a size class.

v_gene	abundance	len	d_gene	j_gene	CDR3aa	CDR3nt
TRBV7-2	.	15	TRBD1	TRBJ1-4	CASSGTGNSREKLFF	TGTGCCAGCAGCGGGACAGGGAATAGTAGGGAAAAACTGTTTTTT
TRBV6-5	.	15	TRBD1	TRBJ1-4	CASSPTGTVNEKLFF	TGTGCCAGCAGTCCTACCGGGACAGTCAATGAAAAACTGTTTTTT
TRBV18	.	15	.	TRBJ1-5	CASSPAGKKDQPQHF	TGTGCCAGCTCACCAGCAGGGAAGAAGGATCAGCCCCAGCATTTT
TRBV21-1	.	12	.	TRBJ2-7	CASSKGSREQYF	TGTGCCAGCAGCAAAGGATCGCGCGAGCAGTACTTC
TRBV11-1	.	14	TRBD1	TRBJ1-2	CASSVGQGGNGYTF	TGTGCCAGCAGCGTGGGACAGGGGGGTAATGGCTACACCTTC
TRBV5-1	.	16	.	TRBJ2-5	CASSSEGMTRGETQYF	TGCGCCAGCAGCTCCGAGGGCATGACTAGAGGGGAGACCCAGTACTTC
TRBV15	.	15	TRBD1	TRBJ1-3	CATSRTGGAGNTIYF	TGTGCCACCAGCAGGACAGGGGGCGCTGGAAACACCATATATTTT
TRBV14	once	14	.	TRBJ2-2	CASKWSFSTGELFF	TGTGCCAGCAAGTGGTCTTTTAGCACCGGGGAGCTGTTTTTT
TRBV15	.	14	.	TRBJ1-1	CATSRVRGGTEAFF	TGTGCCACCAGCAGGGTTCGAGGGGGAACTGAAGCTTTCTTT
TRBV7-8	.	14	TRBD1	TRBJ1-2	CASSIETGGFGYTF	TGTGCCAGCAGCATAGAGACAGGGGGGTTTGGCTACACCTTC
TRBV5-1	.	13	.	TRBJ2-1	CASSLRQGSEQFF	TGCGCCAGCAGCTTGCGCCAAGGTAGCGAGCAGTTCTTC
TRBV5-8	.	16	TRBD1	TRBJ1-5	CASSVAPGQGNQPQHF	TGTGCCAGCAGCGTGGCCCCGGGACAGGGGAATCAGCCCCAGCATTTT
TRBV5-1	once	15	TRBD1	TRBJ2-1	CASSLDGQGLNEQFF	TGCGCCAGCAGCTTGGACGGACAGGGGTTAAATGAGCAGTTCTTC
TRBV12-3/TRBV12-4	.	12	.	TRBJ1-1	CASSLPTGGAFF	TGTGCCAGCAGTTTACCTACGGGGGGGGCTTTCTTT
TRBV6-1	.	14	.	TRBJ1-6	CASSDRLENSPLHF	TGTGCCAGCAGTGACAGGCTGGAAAATTCACCCCTCCACTTT
TRBV5-1	.	14	.	TRBJ1-1	CASSFRPGGTEAFF	TGCGCCAGCAGCTTCCGGCCGGGGGGCACTGAAGCTTTCTTT
TRBV6-1	few	15	TRBD2	TRBJ2-1	CASSEVGTSGGWQFF	TGTGCCAGCAGTGAAGTGGGGACTAGCGGGGGGTGGCAGTTCTTC
TRBV5-1	.	16	TRBD1	TRBJ1-2	CASSLGGTGVTDGYTF	TGCGCCAGCAGCTTGGGAGGGACAGGGGTGACCGATGGCTACACCTTC
TRBV19	.	17	TRBD2	TRBJ2-7	CASSIVFTAGYRNEQYF	TGTGCCAGTAGTATAGTCTTCACAGCGGGATACAGGAACGAGCAGTACTTC
TRBV6-5	few	14	TRBD1	TRBJ1-4	CASNGQGRNEKLFF	TGTGCCAGCAATGGACAGGGGCGAAATGAAAAACTGTTTTTT
TRBV11-2	.	13	TRBD2	TRBJ2-2	CATAGLAIGELFF	TGTGCCACCGCGGGACTAGCGATCGGGGAGCTGTTTTTT
TRBV19	.	13	TRBD1	TRBJ1-1	CASRDRKNTEAFF	TGTGCCAGTAGGGACAGGAAGAACACTGAAGCTTTCTTT
TRBV5-1	.	16	TRBD2	TRBJ2-1	CASSPLRSGVRNEQFF	TGCGCCAGCAGCCCCCTTCGTAGCGGGGTTAGAAATGAGCAGTTCTTC
TRBV7-9	.	12	.	TRBJ2-7	CASSLNTYEQYF	TGTGCCAGCAGCTTAAATACCTACGAGCAGTACTTC
TRBV6-2/TRBV6-3	.	15	TRBD1	TRBJ1-5	CASSLTGDSNQPQHF	TGTGCCAGCAGTTTAACAGGGGATAGCAATCAGCCCCAGCATTTT
TRBV5-6	.	14	.	TRBJ2-5	CASSFEARGETQYF	TGTGCCAGCAGCTTTGAGGCCCGAGGAGAGACCCAGTACTTC
TRBV7-8	.	14	.	TRBJ1-6	CASSPVISQSPLHF	TGTGCCAGCAGCCCCGTTATAAGCCAATCACCCCTCCACTTT
TRBV19	.	17	.	TRBJ2-2	CASSMGEAVSPTGELFF	TGTGCCAGTAGTATGGGAGAAGCCGTGAGTCCCACCGGGGAGCTGTTTTTT